This T cell receptor beta chain was observed in a study of T cell repertoires in cytomegalovirus infection. Overall study: It can be stated that public TCR beta signatures indicated CMV infection as well as a matching HLA type. General study points: Dominant in the ex vivo response were TCR beta clonotypes restricted by HLA-C and specific for CMV. Pooled public TCR beta family frequency picked out CMV carriers with the relevant HLA.

One entry per CDR3 protein results from TCRdb running MiXCR on the reads. The sample records nearly 550,000 distinct CDR3 sequences, about 17% being singletons. Comments on this clonotype: Its antigen is currently unknown.

The receptor's source is a human donor in good health (CMV status not recorded). Some clones in this sample may be carry-over from other donors' samples. Sequencing input: CD8+ T cells from PBMCs.

For the CDR3, the DNA is TGTGCCAGCAGATCTCAGACAGGGTGGTACTATGGCTACACCTTC. Translated: CASRSQTGWYYGYTF. The V and J genes are TRBV6-6 and TRBJ1-2; 7 bases match TRBD1. V lost 6 bases and J lost 3; bases outside the gene matches: 10. The germline V gene has CDR1 MNHNY and CDR2 SVGAGI (reference sequence). The CDR3 extends over 15 amino acids.